One sample yielded the 5 T cell receptor beta chains listed below, sequenced in a study of T cell responses to AZD1222 COVID-19 vaccine. Assay used: immunoSEQ multiplex PCR; TCRdb lists only in-frame clones, some missing. The sample gives 170,000 or so clones, roughly 93% of which show up once; around 0.98% is in the top ten. The sample was peripheral blood, taken 28 days after the second dose of the MenACWY control vaccine. The source is an adult who received the MenACWY meningococcal vaccine as a control.

The chain uses TRBV6-5 and TRBJ1-5; D gene ambiguous. Between the trimmed V and J ends, which lost 5 bases and 1 base, there was a span of 9 bases. The CDR3 totals 14 residues. Germline V CDR1 and CDR2: MNHEY, SVGAGI. The CDR3 loop is CASSPGRSNQPQHF. The CDR3 DNA reads as TGTGCCAGCAGTCCTGGTCGAAGCAATCAGCCCCAGCATTTT.

The chain is built from TRBV7-8 and TRBJ1-4; TRBD1 aligns across 9 bases. Per the germline V gene, CDR1 is SGHVS and CDR2 is FQNEAQ. Unmatched junction bases numbered 13, after V lost 4 bases and J lost 4 bases. CDR3 length: 18 residues. Here the CDR3 reads CASSYRHRDRADNEKLFF. For the CDR3, the DNA is TGTGCCAGCAGCTACCGCCACCGGGACAGGGCGGATAATGAAAAACTGTTTTTT.

V and J are TRBV15 and TRBJ1-3; a possible D gene is TRBD1 (5 bases). This CDR3 is built from 17 residues. Per germline, CDR1 LNHNV and CDR2 YYDKDF (reference sequence). Trimming removed 0 bases at V and 0 bases at J, with 12 bases between. The CDR3 region has the DNA TGTGCCACCAGCAGAGATCTCCCGGGGGTCTCTGGAAACACCATATATTTT. It specifies CATSRDLPGVSGNTIYF. Full variable domain (remainder filled in from reference TRBV15 and TRBJ1-3): DAMVIQNPRYQVTQFGKPVTLSCSQTLNHNVMYWYQQKSSQAPKLLFHYYDKDFNNEADTPDNFQSRRPNTSFCFLDIRSPGLGDTAMYLCATSRDLPGVSGNTIYFGEGSWLTVV.

CDR3 protein: CASSLGQGFSGNTIYF. CDR3 sequence (DNA): TGTGCCAGCAGCTTAGGACAAGGCTTCTCTGGAAACACCATATATTTT. The chain combines TRBV7-9 with TRBJ1-3; D ambiguous. V was pared by 1 base and J by 0 bases, with 10 bases between. Germline CDR1 is SEHNR and CDR2 is FQNEAQ (reference sequence). The CDR3 runs 16 residues.

V gene TRBV5-1 combines with J gene TRBJ2-3; 7 positions match TRBD2. With V trimmed by 4 bases and J by 4 bases, 9 bases remained unmatched. The CDR3 consists of 15 residues. Germline V gene sequence: CDR1 SGHRS, CDR2 YFSETQ. CDR3 coding DNA: TGCGCCAGCAGCCCCGGACTAGTAGTCGCAGATACGCAGTATTTT. This codes for CASSPGLVVADTQYF. Full variable domain (remainder filled in from reference TRBV5-1 and TRBJ2-3): KAGVTQTPRYLIKTRGQQVTLSCSPISGHRSVSWYQQTPGQGLQFLFEYFSETQRNKGNFPGRFSGRQFSNSRSEMNVSTLELGDSALYLCASSPGLVVADTQYFGPGTRLTVL.